This T cell receptor (beta chain) originates from a study of shared clonotypes between healthy human individuals. The CDR3 runs to 15 residues. Germline CDR1 SGHRS, CDR2 YFSETQ. V dropped 1 base and J dropped 4 bases, with 12 bases sitting between them. Study results and caveats: The low donor count limited represented genetic and exposure-history diversity.

This clone was seen just once. Its antigen is not known. As handled by the study authors: As immunoSEQ supplied junction-only sequences (without quality scores), filtering differed. TCRdb's table, derived via immunoSEQ multiplex PCR, lists solely in-frame clones and lacks some. The V and J calls and the clone size are those of that table, but D and trimming were determined from the DNA. The sample holds some 900,000 clones, approximately 76% seen once. Sequencing was performed on memory CD4+ T cells sorted from blood. Indicated subset: CD45RA-negative fraction. This chain joins TRBV5-1 and TRBJ1-3; perhaps TRBD1 as D (5 bases). The clonotype was recovered from a man between 18 and 29 years old in good health. The CDR3 nucleotides are TGCGCCAGCAGCTTGCGGCAGGGCGCAGGAAACACCATATATTTT. Amino acid sequence: CASSLRQGAGNTIYF.